Listed below are T cell receptor beta chains from one sample, sequenced in a study of blood T cell repertoires in COVID-19. Sequenced by immunoSEQ multiplex PCR; TCRdb stores in-frame clones only, minus some. The sample includes under 200,000 clones, roughly 93% of them seen just once. Sequencing was carried out using peripheral blood. The receptors come from a man between 18 and 35 years old with acute or convalescent COVID-19. CDR3s include the opening cysteine and the closing phenylalanine or tryptophan. D genes are given only for firm matches. For some rows the clone size is stated as once, few or many, or as a class when expanded; others skip it.

V gene,J gene,D gene,clone size,CDR3 protein,CDR3 DNA
TRBV3-1/TRBV3-2,TRBJ2-7,TRBD1,-,CASSRSGTGVFYEQYF,TGTGCCAGCAGCCGGTCCGGGACAGGAGTTTTTTACGAGCAGTACTTC
TRBV6-5,TRBJ2-1,-,once,CAGTSYNEQFF,TGTGCCGGCACTAGCTACAATGAGCAGTTCTTC
TRBV19,TRBJ2-7,TRBD1,-,CASSIIQGSYEQYF,TGTGCCAGTAGTATTATACAGGGGAGCTACGAGCAGTACTTC
TRBV14,TRBJ2-1,TRBD2,-,CASSQFGTTSYNEQFF,TGTGCCAGCAGCCAATTCGGGACTACGTCCTACAATGAGCAGTTCTTC
TRBV19,TRBJ1-2,TRBD1,-,CASRGTEFVYGYTF,TGTGCCAGTAGGGGGACAGAGTTTGTCTATGGCTACACCTTC
TRBV29-1,TRBJ1-1,-,-,CSVQRNGENTEAFF,TGCAGCGTCCAACGGAACGGAGAGAACACTGAAGCTTTCTTT
TRBV11-2,TRBJ1-3,TRBD1,few,CASSLGQGGSGNTIYF,TGTGCCAGCAGCTTAGGACAGGGGGGCTCTGGAAACACCATATATTTT
TRBV19,TRBJ1-1,TRBD1,-,CASSRRQGATEAFF,TGTGCCAGTAGTCGCCGACAGGGGGCTACTGAAGCTTTCTTT
TRBV5-1,TRBJ1-2,-,-,CASSLGTGQGYTF,TGCGCCAGCAGCTTGGGAACAGGTCAGGGCTACACCTTC
TRBV29-1,TRBJ1-1,TRBD1,-,CSGQGANTEAFF,TGCAGCGGACAGGGGGCGAACACTGAAGCTTTCTTT
TRBV4-1,TRBJ2-5,TRBD2,once,CASSQDGLAGVLLETQYF,TGCGCCAGCAGCCAAGATGGACTAGCGGGTGTTCTCTTGGAGACCCAGTACTTC
TRBV6-1,TRBJ1-5,-,once,CASSVPGTSVGKPQHF,TGTGCCAGCAGTGTCCCAGGGACATCGGTGGGTAAGCCCCAGCATTTT
TRBV6-1,TRBJ1-1,-,-,CASSDRGNTEAFF,TGTGCCAGCAGTGACAGGGGGAACACTGAAGCTTTCTTT
TRBV5-1,TRBJ1-1,TRBD1,-,CASSWGQGAEAFF,TGCGCCAGCAGCTGGGGACAGGGAGCTGAAGCTTTCTTT
TRBV5-4,TRBJ1-1,TRBD1,-,CASSTLTGYAEAFF,TGTGCCAGCAGCACCTTGACAGGGTACGCTGAAGCTTTCTTT
TRBV7-9,TRBJ2-1,TRBD1,-,CASSLAFRDRAMNEQFF,TGTGCCAGCAGCTTAGCGTTCCGGGACAGGGCCATGAATGAGCAGTTCTTC
TRBV5-1,TRBJ2-7,TRBD2,-,CASSFASGRSYEQYF,TGCGCCAGCAGCTTCGCTAGCGGGAGGTCCTACGAGCAGTACTTC
TRBV7-9,TRBJ1-2,-,once,CASRSHNEGDYTF,TGTGCCAGCCGTTCCCACAATGAGGGAGACTACACCTTC
TRBV5-1,TRBJ2-1,-,-,CASRQEGNEQFF,TGCGCCAGCAGACAGGAAGGGAATGAGCAGTTCTTC
TRBV19,TRBJ1-5,-,-,CASSRPTGGNQPQHF,TGTGCCAGTAGCCGGCCCACAGGAGGCAATCAGCCCCAGCATTTT
TRBV25-1,TRBJ1-6,-,-,CASSEVQINSPLHF,TGTGCCAGCAGTGAAGTACAGATTAATTCACCCCTCCACTTT
TRBV11-2,TRBJ1-1,-,-,CASSWDISAAFF,TGTGCCAGCAGCTGGGACATTTCGGCGGCTTTCTTT
TRBV7-8,TRBJ1-1,-,once,CASSLERWNTEAFF,TGTGCCAGCAGCTTAGAGCGGTGGAACACTGAAGCTTTCTTT
TRBV29-1,TRBJ2-2,TRBD2,-,CSVEMASGRGGGELFF,TGCAGCGTTGAGATGGCTAGCGGGAGAGGAGGCGGGGAGCTGTTTTTT
TRBV19,TRBJ1-5,TRBD1,-,CASSMVPGGGNQPQHF,TGTGCCAGTAGTATGGTTCCAGGGGGCGGCAATCAGCCCCAGCATTTT
TRBV3-1/TRBV3-2,TRBJ2-3,TRBD1,once,CASSQDVGQITDTQYF,TGTGCCAGCAGCCAAGATGTGGGACAGATCACAGATACGCAGTATTTT
TRBV5-1,TRBJ1-1,-,-,CASSPITLDTEAFF,TGCGCCAGCAGCCCCATTACATTGGACACTGAAGCTTTCTTT
TRBV13,TRBJ2-3,-,few,CASSLVRLNSDTQYF,TGTGCCAGCAGCTTAGTTAGACTAAACTCAGATACGCAGTATTTT
TRBV15,TRBJ1-2,-,-,CATERAYLDGYTF,TGTGCCACCGAGAGGGCCTACTTAGATGGCTACACCTTC
TRBV5-6,TRBJ2-1,TRBD2,-,CASQKRGSQFF,TGTGCCAGTCAAAAGCGGGGCTCGCAGTTCTTC
TRBV12-5,TRBJ2-4,-,-,CASGLPPRTVYLAKNIQYF,TGTGCTAGTGGTTTACCCCCCCGGACAGTTTATCTAGCCAAAAACATTCAGTACTTC